This entry lists 16 T cell receptor beta chains sequenced from one sample in a study of T cells after yellow fever vaccination. In TCRdb, the 5' RACE reads were re-called with MiXCR into one record per CDR3 protein. The sample carries some 150,000 distinct CDR3 sequences, 5% to 7.5% recorded once. The sample here was CD4+ T cells sorted from PBMCs, taken 10 days after the yellow fever booster vaccination. The source is a man younger than 45 who received the YFV17D yellow fever vaccine.

This clonotype appeared many times. The rearrangement uses TRBV9 and TRBJ2-1; 9 bases agree with TRBD2. The germline gives CDR1 SGDLS, CDR2 YYNGEE. The J segment lost 4 bases and the V segment lost 0 bases, leaving 5 bases of the junction unmatched. This CDR3 has 16 residues. CDR3 nucleotides: TGTGCCAGCAGCGTAGCTGCTAGCGGGATATACAATGAGCAGTTCTTC. Its protein product is CASSVAASGIYNEQFF.

This clonotype was detected many times. The V and J genes are TRBV19 and TRBJ2-1, with 12 bases lining up with TRBD2. Trimming at V came to 4 bases and at J to 8 bases, leaving 3 bases not matched to a gene. Germline-derived CDR1 and CDR2 are LNHDA and SQIVND (reference sequence). This CDR3 spans 14 amino acids. The CDR3 coding sequence is TGTGCCAGTAGTACTAGCGGGAGGGCTTATGAGCAGTTCTTC. Encoded protein: CASSTSGRAYEQFF.

CDR3: CASSPTDRGYTF. The CDR3 nucleotides read TGTGCCAGCAGTCCAACGGACAGAGGCTACACCTTC. This chain connects TRBV12-3 or TRBV12-4 to TRBJ1-2; weak D call: TRBD1 (6 bases). The V gene lost 5 bases and the J gene lost 8 bases, with 12 bases spanning the gap. The CDR3 is 12 residues long.

This clonotype came up a few times. The chain employs TRBV5-1 and TRBJ2-1; 7 positions agree with TRBD2. Germline V gene data show CDR1 as SGHRS and CDR2 as YFSETQ. This CDR3 comprises 17 residues. The ends lost 2 bases at V and 1 base at J; junction bases unmatched: 9. The CDR3 nucleotides read TGCGCCAGCAGCTTCCAGGCTAGCGGTACGTCCTACAATGAGCAGTTCTTC. Translated: CASSFQASGTSYNEQFF.

In its sample, this clonotype was seen many times. The chain is built from TRBV27 and TRBJ1-4; 10 bases map to TRBD1. The germline V gene encodes CDR1 MNHEY and CDR2 SMNVEV (reference sequence). Losses at the gene ends were 2 bases for V and 7 bases for J; bases not matched to a gene: 10. The CDR3 loop spans 17 amino acids. The CDR3 region has the DNA TGTGCCAGCAGTTTAGGAGCGGGCGGGACAGGGGCTGAAAAACTGTTTTTT. This gives the protein CASSLGAGGTGAEKLFF.

This clonotype appeared many times. V is TRBV15 and J is TRBJ1-5, with TRBD1 matching 8 bases. CDR1 and CDR2 (germline): LNHNV, YYDKDF (reference sequence). The ends lost 3 bases at V and 3 bases at J; junction bases unmatched: 7. The CDR3 loop spans 16 amino acids. The CDR3 is CATSRTGVIANQPQHF. In DNA, the CDR3 is TGTGCCACCAGCAGGACAGGGGTCATTGCCAATCAGCCCCAGCATTTT.

In its sample, this clonotype was seen many times. The chain carries TRBV5-1 and TRBJ1-1; TRBD1 might be the D (5 bases). There are 15 residues in the CDR3. Germline-derived CDR1 and CDR2 are SGHRS and YFSETQ. Between the trimmed V and J ends, which lost 3 bases and 0 bases, there was a span of 12 bases. For the CDR3, the DNA is TGCGCCAGCAGCTGGTCGGGGACGGTGAACACTGAAGCTTTCTTT. Its protein is CASSWSGTVNTEAFF. Full variable domain (remainder filled in from reference TRBV5-1 and TRBJ1-1): KAGVTQTPRYLIKTRGQQVTLSCSPISGHRSVSWYQQTPGQGLQFLFEYFSETQRNKGNFPGRFSGRQFSNSRSEMNVSTLELGDSALYLCASSWSGTVNTEAFFGQGTRLTVV.

This clonotype was detected ten times or more. The rearrangement links TRBV7-2 to TRBJ2-7, with 14 bases fitting TRBD2. The length of the CDR3 is 16 residues. V shed 1 base, J shed 3 bases, and the junction held 2 bases outside the gene matches. Germline assignment: CDR1 SGHTA and CDR2 FQGNSA. CDR3 loop: CASSLGGLAGVYEQYF. CDR3 DNA: TGTGCCAGCAGCTTAGGGGGACTAGCGGGGGTCTACGAGCAGTACTTC. The variable domain in full, with the rest retrieved from reference TRBV7-2 and TRBJ2-7, is GAGVSQSPSNKVTEKGKDVELRCDPISGHTALYWYRQSLGQGLEFLIYFQGNSAPDKSGLPSDRFSAERTGGSVSTLTIQRTQQEDSAVYLCASSLGGLAGVYEQYFGPGTRLTVT.

This clonotype was recorded many times. J is TRBJ1-2 and V is TRBV19; D might be TRBD1 (5 bases). The V and J ends lost 5 bases and 2 bases respectively, with 9 bases between them. The V gene's germline CDR1 is LNHDA and CDR2 SQIVND (reference sequence). This CDR3 has 13 residues. CDR3 in DNA: TGTGCCAGTAGTCGGACAAGAAACTATGGCTACACCTTC. Its protein product is CASSRTRNYGYTF.

This clonotype has at least ten counts. The CDR3 spells CSARGTEAFF. The CDR3 DNA follows: TGCAGTGCTAGGGGCACTGAAGCTTTCTTT. The genes are TRBV20-1 and TRBJ1-1, with D unresolved. The V gene lost 3 bases and the J gene lost 4 bases, with 3 bases spanning the gap. CDR1 is DFQATT, CDR2 SNEGSKA, per germline (reference sequence). The CDR3 totals 10 residues.

There are a few counts of this clonotype. V gene TRBV7-2 combines with J gene TRBJ1-1; perhaps TRBD1 as D (5 bases). Germline V gene sequence: CDR1 SGHTA, CDR2 FQGNSA. V was shortened by 5 bases and J by 4 bases, with 8 bases between the two germline ends. This CDR3 contains 12 residues. DNA of the CDR3: TGTGCCAGCAGCCCTACAGGCACTGAAGCTTTCTTT. It translates to CASSPTGTEAFF.

The rearrangement links TRBV3-1 to TRBJ2-1; D tentatively reads TRBD1 or TRBD2 (5 bases each). Germline CDR1 reads LGHDT; CDR2 reads YNNKEL (reference sequence). The CDR3 contains 16 residues. Trimming took off 0 bases at V and 7 bases at J, with 16 bases between the two ends. The CDR3 bases are TGTGCCAGCAGCCAAGAGAGGCTCGGGACGAGAAATGAGCAGTTCTTC. It yields the protein CASSQERLGTRNEQFF.

This clonotype was seen more than once but under ten times. V is TRBV20-1 and J is TRBJ2-3; a possible D gene is TRBD1 (6 bases). The CDR3 has 14 amino acids. Trimming stripped 4 bases from V and 3 bases from J, with 14 bases between. CDR1 and CDR2 from the germline V gene are DFQATT and SNEGSKA (reference sequence). Here the CDR3 reads CSATRGLETDTQYF. The DNA of the CDR3 is TGCAGTGCTACCAGGGGTCTGGAGACAGATACGCAGTATTTT.

This clonotype was counted many times. V and J are TRBV5-1 and TRBJ1-5; D is uncertain. V shed 4 bases and J shed 2 bases, with 13 bases lying between them. The CDR3 has 15 residues. Germline V lookup: CDR1 SGHRS, CDR2 YFSETQ. The CDR3 nucleotides are TGCGCCAGCAGCCCCACGTCGGATCGCAATCAGCCCCAGCATTTT. Translation: CASSPTSDRNQPQHF.

This clonotype was counted ten times or more. The chain couples TRBV12-3 or TRBV12-4 to TRBJ2-7, with 9 bases matching TRBD2. J gave up 4 bases and V 6 bases, and 10 bases lay outside the gene matches. The CDR3 totals 15 residues. The CDR3 is CASSDPLGLAYEQYF. The CDR3 nucleotides read TGTGCCAGCAGCGACCCTTTGGGACTAGCATACGAGCAGTACTTC.

This clonotype was recorded many times. The genes are TRBV3-1 and TRBJ2-2; perhaps TRBD2 as D (6 bases). CDR3 length: 15 residues. Trimming left V 4 bases short and J 5 bases short, with 14 bases between. Germline CDR1 LGHDT, CDR2 YNNKEL (reference sequence). CDR3 DNA sequence: TGTGCCAGCAGCCCCCGGGGGTTCGGGACCGGGGAGCTGTTTTTT. Its protein product is CASSPRGFGTGELFF.